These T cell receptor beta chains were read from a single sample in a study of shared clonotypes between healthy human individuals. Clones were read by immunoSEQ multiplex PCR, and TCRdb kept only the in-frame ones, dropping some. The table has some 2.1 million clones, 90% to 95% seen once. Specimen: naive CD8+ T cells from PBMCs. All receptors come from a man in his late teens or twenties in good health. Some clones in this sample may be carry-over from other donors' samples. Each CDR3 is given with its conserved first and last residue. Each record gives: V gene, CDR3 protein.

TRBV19 CASSERTTEAFF
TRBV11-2 CASSPRPETTGYNEQFF
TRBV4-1 CASSPHAGAISTDTQYF
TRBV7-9 CASSLRNLAYQETQYF
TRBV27 CASSYRDVKTYEQYF
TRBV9 CASSVSGPNTGELFF
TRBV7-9 CASSPGEEEETQYF
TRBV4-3 CASSPRLAGGDEQYF
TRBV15 CATSRGRGQETQYF
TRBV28 CASSSQREGQVWQFF
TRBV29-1 CSVDGRLASGNEQFF
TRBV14 CASSQDRRGFDTEAFF
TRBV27 CASSLIGDRNQETQYF
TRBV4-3 CASSQGAGFSGELFF
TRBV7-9 CASSLVYVGTGGRNEQFF
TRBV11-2 CASNDRKSYEQYF
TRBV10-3 CAISGPGEDYGYTF
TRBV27 CASRPQGDITTYEQYF
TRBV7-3 CASSSGRVDEQFF
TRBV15 CATSGSGHNAGYTF
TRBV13 CASSLEGQGFSYTF
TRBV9 CASSPTSGTTTGELFF
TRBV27 CASSPSTGANSYEQYF
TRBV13 CASSLLAETYNEQFF
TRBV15 CATSRTGTTGEQYF
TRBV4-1 CASTKTGSAYNEQFF
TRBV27 CASSLFPRRETGTDTQYF
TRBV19 CASSGPSTSYEQYF
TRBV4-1 CASRAGTSYEQYF
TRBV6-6 CASSQTGMGETQYF
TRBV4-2 CASSPRTSGSDNEQFF
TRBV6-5 CASSYSTGLSPLHF
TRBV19 CASSIRTLYSNQPQHF
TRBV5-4 CASIRGLEAFF
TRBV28 CASSWGQTLNNEQFF
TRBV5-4 CASSLGSGPGELFF
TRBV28 CASRLSISRIHNEQFF
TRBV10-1 CASSEENTEAFF
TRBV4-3 CASSQGRSNQPQHF
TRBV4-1 CASSQVFGLAVSLEQYF
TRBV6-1 CASSESTGTGIYGYTF
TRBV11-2 CASSLGQGGGNTIYF
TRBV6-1 CASSAGNREAFF
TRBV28 CASSPRVSYNEQFF
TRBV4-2 CASSPEYRETYEQYF
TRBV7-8 CASSLGGGTNTGELFF
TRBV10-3 CAISEEGQGYEQYF
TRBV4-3 CASSQEREVSYTIYF
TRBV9 CASSGGLAGGPETQYF